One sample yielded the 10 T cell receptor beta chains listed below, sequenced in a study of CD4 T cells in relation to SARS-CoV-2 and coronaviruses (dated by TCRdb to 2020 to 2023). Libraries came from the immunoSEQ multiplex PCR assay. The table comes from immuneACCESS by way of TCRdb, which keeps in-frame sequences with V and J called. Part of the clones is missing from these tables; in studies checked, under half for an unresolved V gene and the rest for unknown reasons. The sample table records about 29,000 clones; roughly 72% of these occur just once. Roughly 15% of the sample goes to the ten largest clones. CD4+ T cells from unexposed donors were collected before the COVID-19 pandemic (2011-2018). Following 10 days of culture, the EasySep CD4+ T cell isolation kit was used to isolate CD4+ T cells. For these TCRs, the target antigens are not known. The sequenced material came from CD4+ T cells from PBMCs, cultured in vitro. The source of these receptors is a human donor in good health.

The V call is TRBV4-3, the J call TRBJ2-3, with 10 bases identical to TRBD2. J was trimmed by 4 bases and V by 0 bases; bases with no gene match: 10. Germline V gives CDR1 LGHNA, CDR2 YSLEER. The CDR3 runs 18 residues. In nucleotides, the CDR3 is TGCGCCAGCAGCCAAGATTCGTGGAGCGGGGGGGCCCCAGATACGCAGTATTTT. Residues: CASSQDSWSGGAPDTQYF.

CDR3 coding DNA: TGTGCCAGCAGCTTAGCGGACAGGGGGCTCGAGGATACGCAGTATTTT. Amino acid sequence: CASSLADRGLEDTQYF. The V call is TRBV11-2, the J call TRBJ2-3; 11 bases map to TRBD1. The CDR3 extends over 16 amino acids. The trim removed 1 base at V and 6 bases at J, leaving 6 bases unmatched. CDR1 SGHAT and CDR2 FQNNGV come from the germline V gene.

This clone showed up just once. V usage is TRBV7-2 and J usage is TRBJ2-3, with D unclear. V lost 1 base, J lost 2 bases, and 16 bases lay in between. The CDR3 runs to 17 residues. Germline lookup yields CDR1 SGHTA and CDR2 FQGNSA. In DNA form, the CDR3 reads TGTGCCAGCAGCTTAGGTATTGGGCGAGGAAACACAGATACGCAGTATTTT. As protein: CASSLGIGRGNTDTQYF. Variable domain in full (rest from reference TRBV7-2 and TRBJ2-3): GAGVSQSPSNKVTEKGKDVELRCDPISGHTALYWYRQSLGQGLEFLIYFQGNSAPDKSGLPSDRFSAERTGGSVSTLTIQRTQQEDSAVYLCASSLGIGRGNTDTQYFGPGTRLTVL.

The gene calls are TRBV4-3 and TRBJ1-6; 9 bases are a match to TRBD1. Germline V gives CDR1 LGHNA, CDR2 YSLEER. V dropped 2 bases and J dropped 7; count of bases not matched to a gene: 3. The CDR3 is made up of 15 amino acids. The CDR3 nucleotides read TGCGCCAGCAGCCAACTACAGGGGGCAAATTCACCCCTCCACTTT. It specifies CASSQLQGANSPLHF.

CDR3 loop: CASSQTVANAGYTF. CDR3 nucleotide sequence: TGTGCCAGCAGCCAAACAGTTGCCAACGCTGGCTACACCTTC. The gene calls are TRBV16 and TRBJ1-2; D is unclear. The germline V gene encodes CDR1 KGHSY and CDR2 FQNENV. Trimming left V 2 bases short and J 7 bases short, with 14 bases between. CDR3 length: 14 residues. The full variable domain, its missing parts supplied by reference TRBV16 and TRBJ1-2, is GEEVAQTPKHLVRGEGQKAKLYCAPIKGHSYVFWYQQVLKNEFKFLISFQNENVFDETGMPKERFSAKCLPNSPCSLEIQATKLEDSAVYFCASSQTVANAGYTFGSGTRLTVV.

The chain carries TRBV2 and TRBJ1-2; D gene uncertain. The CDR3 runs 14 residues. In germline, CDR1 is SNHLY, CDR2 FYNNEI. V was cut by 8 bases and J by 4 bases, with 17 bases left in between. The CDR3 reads CASSSISATYGYTF. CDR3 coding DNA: TGTGCCAGCTCCAGTATTTCAGCAACCTATGGCTACACCTTC.

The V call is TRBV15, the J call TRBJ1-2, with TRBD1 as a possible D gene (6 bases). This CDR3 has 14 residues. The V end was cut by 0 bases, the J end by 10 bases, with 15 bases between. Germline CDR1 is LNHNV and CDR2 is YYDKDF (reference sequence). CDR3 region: CATSRERAGVAYTF. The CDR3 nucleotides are TGTGCCACCAGCAGAGAGAGGGCAGGGGTAGCCTACACCTTC.

The CDR3 DNA reads TGTGCCAGCAGCGTAGACGACACCCCGAGGGAGCAGTTCTTC. Translation gives CASSVDDTPREQFF. The rearrangement joins TRBV9 to TRBJ2-1; no firm D call. The CDR3 consists of 14 residues. The germline CDR1 and CDR2 sequences are SGDLS and YYNGEE. The germline V and J ends were trimmed by 0 bases and 10 bases, with 14 bases remaining between them.

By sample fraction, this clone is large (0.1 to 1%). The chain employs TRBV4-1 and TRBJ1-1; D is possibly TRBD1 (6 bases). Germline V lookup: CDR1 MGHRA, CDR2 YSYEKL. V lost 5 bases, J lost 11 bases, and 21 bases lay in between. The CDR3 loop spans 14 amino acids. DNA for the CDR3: TGCGCCAGCAGCGGCTTATGGACAGCCAGAGGCGCTTTCTTT. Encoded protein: CASSGLWTARGAFF.

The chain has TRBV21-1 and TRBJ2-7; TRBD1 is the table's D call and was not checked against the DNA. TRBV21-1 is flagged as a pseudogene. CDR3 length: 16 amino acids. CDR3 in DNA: TGTGCCAGCAGCATAACCCGGACAATTGTAGTCTACGAGCAGTACTTC. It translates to CASSITRTIVVYEQYF.